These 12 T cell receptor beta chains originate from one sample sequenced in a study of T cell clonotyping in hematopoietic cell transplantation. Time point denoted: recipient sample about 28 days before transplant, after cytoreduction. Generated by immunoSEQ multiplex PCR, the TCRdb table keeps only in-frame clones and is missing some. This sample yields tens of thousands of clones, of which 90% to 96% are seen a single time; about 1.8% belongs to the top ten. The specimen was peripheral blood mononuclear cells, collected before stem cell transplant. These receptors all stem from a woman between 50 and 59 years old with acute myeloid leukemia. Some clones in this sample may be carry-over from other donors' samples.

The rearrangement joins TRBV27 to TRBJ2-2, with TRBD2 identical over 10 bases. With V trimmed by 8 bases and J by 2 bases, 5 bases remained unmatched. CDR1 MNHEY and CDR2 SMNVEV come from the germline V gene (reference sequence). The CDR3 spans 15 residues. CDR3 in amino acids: CASGGTSANTGELFF. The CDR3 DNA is TGTGCCAGCGGGGGGACTAGCGCCAACACCGGGGAGCTGTTTTTT.

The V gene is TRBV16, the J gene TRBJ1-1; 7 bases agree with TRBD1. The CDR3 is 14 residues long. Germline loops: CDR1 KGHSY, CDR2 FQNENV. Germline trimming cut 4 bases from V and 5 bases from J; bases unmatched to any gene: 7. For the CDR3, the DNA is TGTGCCAGCAGCCGACAGGGATTAAGGACTGAAGCTTTCTTT. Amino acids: CASSRQGLRTEAFF.

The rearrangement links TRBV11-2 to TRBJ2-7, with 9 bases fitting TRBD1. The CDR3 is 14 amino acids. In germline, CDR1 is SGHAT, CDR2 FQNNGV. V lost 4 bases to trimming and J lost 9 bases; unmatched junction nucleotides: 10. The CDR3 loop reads CASSSPGQGSGQYF. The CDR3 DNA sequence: TGTGCCAGCAGCTCTCCGGGACAGGGTTCGGGGCAGTACTTC.

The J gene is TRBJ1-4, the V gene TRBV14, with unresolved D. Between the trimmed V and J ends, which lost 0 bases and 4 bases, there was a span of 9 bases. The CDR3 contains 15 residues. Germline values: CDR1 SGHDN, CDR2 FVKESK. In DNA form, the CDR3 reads TGTGCCAGCAGCCAAGAAGGGTGGGGTAATGAAAAACTGTTTTTT. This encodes CASSQEGWGNEKLFF.

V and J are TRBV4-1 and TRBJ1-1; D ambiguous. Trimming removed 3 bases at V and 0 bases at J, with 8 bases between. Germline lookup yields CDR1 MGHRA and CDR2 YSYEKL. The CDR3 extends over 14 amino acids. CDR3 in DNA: TGCGCCAGCAGCCATTCCGGGATGAACACTGAAGCTTTCTTT. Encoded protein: CASSHSGMNTEAFF.

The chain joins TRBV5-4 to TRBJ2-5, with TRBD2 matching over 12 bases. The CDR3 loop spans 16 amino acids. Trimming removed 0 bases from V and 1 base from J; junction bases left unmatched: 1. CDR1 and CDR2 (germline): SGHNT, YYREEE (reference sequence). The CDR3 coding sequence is TGTGCCAGCAGCTTGGGGACTAGCGGGATCCAAGAGACCCAGTACTTC. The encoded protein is CASSLGTSGIQETQYF.

The CDR3 spells CASSETGQFYEQYF. In DNA, the CDR3 is TGTGCCAGCAGTGAGACAGGGCAATTCTACGAGCAGTACTTC. The chain recombines TRBV28 with TRBJ2-7; 7 positions agree with TRBD1. The CDR3 is 14 residues long. V was clipped by 5 bases and J by 3 bases; unmatched bases: 7. The V gene's germline CDR1 is MDHEN and CDR2 SYDVKM.

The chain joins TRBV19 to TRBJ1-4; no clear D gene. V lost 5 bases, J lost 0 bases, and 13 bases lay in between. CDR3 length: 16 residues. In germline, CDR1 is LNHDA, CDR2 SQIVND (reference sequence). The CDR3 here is CASSPLDYATNEKLFF. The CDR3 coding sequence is TGTGCCAGTAGTCCGTTGGACTATGCAACTAATGAAAAACTGTTTTTT. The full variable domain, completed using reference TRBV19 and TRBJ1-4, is DGGITQSPKYLFRKEGQNVTLSCEQNLNHDAMYWYRQDPGQGLRLIYYSQIVNDFQKGDIAEGYSVSREKKESFPLTVTSAQKNPTAFYLCASSPLDYATNEKLFFGSGTQLSVL.

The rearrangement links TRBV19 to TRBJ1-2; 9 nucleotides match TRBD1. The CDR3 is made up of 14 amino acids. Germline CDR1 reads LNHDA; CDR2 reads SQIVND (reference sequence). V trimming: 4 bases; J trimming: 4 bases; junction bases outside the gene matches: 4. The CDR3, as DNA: TGTGCCAGTAGTACCGGACAGGGGACCTATGGCTACACCTTC. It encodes CASSTGQGTYGYTF.

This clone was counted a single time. CDR3 DNA: TGTGCCAGCAACGGGGGAATCGGAAACACCATATATTTT. It encodes CASNGGIGNTIYF. The genes are TRBV6-5 and TRBJ1-3; D may be TRBD1 (5 bases). CDR3 length: 13 amino acids. Trimming cost V 7 bases and J 4 bases, with 11 bases left between them. Germline CDR1 and CDR2: MNHEY and SVGAGI.

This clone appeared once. CDR3 coding DNA: TGTGCCAGCACCTCCGATCGAGGACGGGGGTCCTACGAGCAGTACTTC. Its translation is CASTSDRGRGSYEQYF. The chain links TRBV28 to TRBJ2-7, with TRBD2 as a possible D gene (6 bases). CDR1 and CDR2 (germline): MDHEN, SYDVKM. The CDR3 has 16 residues. V gave up 7 bases and J gave up 1 base, with 20 bases separating them.

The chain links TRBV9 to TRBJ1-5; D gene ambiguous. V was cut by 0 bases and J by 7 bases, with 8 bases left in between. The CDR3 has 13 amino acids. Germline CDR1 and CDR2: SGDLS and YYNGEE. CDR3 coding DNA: TGTGCCAGCAGCGTAGAGGAGGGCCAGCCCCAGCATTTT. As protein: CASSVEEGQPQHF.